The next 9 T cell receptor beta chains were all read from a single sample in a study of long-term antiretroviral therapy in people with HIV. Run at survey level, the immunoSEQ assay was version v3.0. Assay used: immunoSEQ multiplex PCR; TCRdb lists only in-frame clones, some missing. This sample carries about 23,000 clones, about four fifths of them seen once, and the ten largest clones take approximately 7.7%. Source: unsorted PBMCs, taken 1.5 years after starting antiretroviral therapy. These receptors were obtained from a man aged 25 to 45 with HIV.

The chain is built from TRBV29-1 and TRBJ2-3; 7 bases agree with TRBD1. Germline CDR1 SQVTM, CDR2 ANQGSEA. V shed 6 bases and J 0 bases; nucleotides not matched to a gene: 3. The CDR3 sequence is 13 residues long. The CDR3 sequence: CSVMTGSTDTQYF. In DNA, the CDR3 is TGCAGCGTAATGACAGGGAGCACAGATACGCAGTATTTT.

This chain joins TRBV6-5 and TRBJ1-2; unclear D gene. The CDR3 consists of 15 residues. Germline CDR1 reads MNHEY; CDR2 reads SVGAGI. Trimming stripped 0 bases from V and 6 bases from J, with 14 bases between. CDR3 sequence (DNA): TGTGCCAGCAGTTACTCAAGGGAGTTTTGGGATGGCTACACCTTC. Translation gives CASSYSREFWDGYTF.

CDR3 DNA sequence: TGTGCCTGGAGTGTCGTAGATGACGAGCAGTACTTC. It translates to CAWSVVDDEQYF. This sequence joins TRBV30 and TRBJ2-7; D unclear. V was trimmed by 0 bases and J by 5 bases, leaving 8 bases between them. Germline lookup yields CDR1 GTSNPN and CDR2 SVGIG (reference sequence). The CDR3 sequence is 12 residues long.

CDR3 loop: CSDLRAGNEQFF. CDR3 nucleotides: TGCAGCGATTTACGGGCGGGGAATGAGCAGTTCTTC. The chain combines TRBV29-1 with TRBJ2-1, with D possibly being TRBD2 (6 bases). There are 12 residues in the CDR3. The V gene lost 7 bases and the J gene lost 7 bases, with 14 bases spanning the gap. Per germline, CDR1 SQVTM and CDR2 ANQGSEA.

In this sample, this clone turned up once. CDR3 amino acids: CASSNSERTGGSYEQYF. The CDR3 DNA reads as TGTGCCAGCAGTAATTCCGAGCGGACAGGGGGTAGCTACGAGCAGTACTTC. This sequence joins TRBV13 and TRBJ2-7; 10 positions match TRBD1. Germline CDR1 PRHDT, CDR2 FYEKMQ (reference sequence). V lost 6 bases, J lost 3 bases, and 14 bases stayed unmatched. The CDR3 length is 17 residues.

The V and J genes are TRBV28 and TRBJ2-3, with D perhaps TRBD2 (6 bases). Between the trimmed V and J ends, which lost 6 bases and 2 bases, there was a span of 21 bases. The CDR3 extends over 17 amino acids. CDR1 is MDHEN, CDR2 SYDVKM, per germline. The CDR3 protein is CASSFIPGGLSTDTQYF. The CDR3 bases are TGTGCCAGCAGCTTTATACCCGGGGGTCTCTCCACAGATACGCAGTATTTT.

The V call is TRBV6-5, the J call TRBJ1-2; D is possibly TRBD1 (6 bases). Per germline, CDR1 MNHEY and CDR2 SVGAGI. The CDR3 contains 13 residues. Trimming stripped 5 bases from V and 6 bases from J, with 13 bases between. The CDR3 nucleotides read TGTGCCAGCAGTACAGGGCTCGACGATGGCTACACCTTC. This gives the protein CASSTGLDDGYTF.

The chain combines TRBV27 with TRBJ2-7, with D perhaps TRBD1 or TRBD2 (5 bases each). Germline V gene lookup returns CDR1 MNHEY and CDR2 SMNVEV (reference sequence). V was shortened by 10 bases and J by 5 bases, with 9 bases between the two germline ends. The CDR3 runs 10 residues. The CDR3 loop reads CATGANEQYF. As DNA, the CDR3 is TGTGCCACCGGGGCCAACGAGCAGTACTTC.

This chain connects TRBV10-3 to TRBJ1-2, with D uncertain. Germline V gene lookup returns CDR1 ENHRY and CDR2 SYGVKD. The CDR3 has 14 amino acids. Trimming pared 2 bases from V and 5 bases from J, leaving 12 bases between. This chain's CDR3 is CAISEETLKYGYTF. The CDR3 nucleotides read TGTGCCATCAGTGAGGAGACTCTAAAGTATGGCTACACCTTC.